This T cell receptor beta chain was captured in a study of memory CD4+ T cells and cytomegalovirus serostatus. Study in general: Healthy Belgian adult donors included nine or ten CMV-positive and about two dozen CMV-negative people. General study points: The CMV-associated TCR signature appears largely within the CD4+ memory repertoire. CD4+ memory repertoires contained 67 of 164 reported CMV TCRbeta sequences.

TCRdb's table, derived via immunoSEQ multiplex PCR, lists solely in-frame clones and lacks some. In the table there are 40,000 to 55,000 clones, approximately 74% of which are singletons. The CDR3 is 16 residues long. Germline CDR1 reads KGHSH; CDR2 reads LQKENI. The germline V and J ends were trimmed by 3 bases and 2 bases, with 16 bases remaining between them. Single viable CD3+CD4+CD8-CD45RO+ cells were sorted as the memory CD4+ T cells. Comment on this clone: What it recognizes is unknown.

The clonotype originates from an adult in good health and CMV-seropositive. The chain combines TRBV18 with TRBJ1-2; maybe TRBD1 (6 bases). Sequenced input: memory CD4+ T cells from blood. CDR3 coding DNA: TGTGCCAGCTCACCCCAGACAACAGGGAGGAACTATGGCTACACCTTC. It codes for CASSPQTTGRNYGYTF.